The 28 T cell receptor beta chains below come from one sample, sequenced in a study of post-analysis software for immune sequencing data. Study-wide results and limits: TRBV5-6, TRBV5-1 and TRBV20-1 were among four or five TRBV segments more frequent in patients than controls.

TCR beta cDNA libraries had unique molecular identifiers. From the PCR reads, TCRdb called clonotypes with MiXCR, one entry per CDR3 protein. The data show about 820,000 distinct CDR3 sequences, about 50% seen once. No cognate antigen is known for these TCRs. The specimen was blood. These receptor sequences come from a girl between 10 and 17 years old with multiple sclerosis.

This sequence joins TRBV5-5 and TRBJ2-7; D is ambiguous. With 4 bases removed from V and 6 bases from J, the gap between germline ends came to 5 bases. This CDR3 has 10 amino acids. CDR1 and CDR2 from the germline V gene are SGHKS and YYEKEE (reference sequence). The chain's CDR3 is CASSPGEQYF. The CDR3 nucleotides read TGTGCCAGCAGCCCTGGCGAGCAGTACTTC.

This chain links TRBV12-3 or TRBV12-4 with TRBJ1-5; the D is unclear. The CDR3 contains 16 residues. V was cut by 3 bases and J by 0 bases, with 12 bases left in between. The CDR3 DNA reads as TGTGCCAGCAGTTTGGGGAGAGAATATAGCAATCAGCCCCAGCATTTT. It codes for CASSLGREYSNQPQHF.

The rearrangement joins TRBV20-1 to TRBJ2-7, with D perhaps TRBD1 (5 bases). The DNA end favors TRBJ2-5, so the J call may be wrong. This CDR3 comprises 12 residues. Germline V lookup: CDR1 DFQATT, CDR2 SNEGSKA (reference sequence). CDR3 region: CSARDLQGTQYF. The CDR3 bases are TGCAGTGCTAGGGACCTCCAGGGGACCCAGTACTTC.

CDR3 region: CAISESREEAFF. CDR3 in DNA: TGTGCCATCAGTGAGTCTCGGGAAGAAGCTTTCTTT. The chain employs TRBV10-3 and TRBJ1-1; D not resolved. V dropped 0 bases and J dropped 8 bases, with 7 bases sitting between them. The CDR3 is 12 amino acids. Germline-derived CDR1 and CDR2 are ENHRY and SYGVKD.

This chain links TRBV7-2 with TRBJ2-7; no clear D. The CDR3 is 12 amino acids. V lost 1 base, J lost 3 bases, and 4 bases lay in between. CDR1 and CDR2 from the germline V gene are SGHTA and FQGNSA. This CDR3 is CASSLGYYEQYF. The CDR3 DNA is TGTGCCAGCAGCTTAGGTTACTACGAGCAGTACTTC.

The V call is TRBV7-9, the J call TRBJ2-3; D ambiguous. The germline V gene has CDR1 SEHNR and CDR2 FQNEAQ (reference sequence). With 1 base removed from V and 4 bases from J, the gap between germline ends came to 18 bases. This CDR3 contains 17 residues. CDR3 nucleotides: TGTGCCAGCAGCTTAGGAGGTACGAGTATGGTTGCAGATACGCAGTATTTT. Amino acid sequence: CASSLGGTSMVADTQYF. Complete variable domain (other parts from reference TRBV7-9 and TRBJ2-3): DTGVSQNPRHKITKRGQNVTFRCDPISEHNRLYWYRQTLGQGPEFLTYFQNEAQLEKSRLLSDRFSAERPKGSFSTLEIQRTEQGDSAMYLCASSLGGTSMVADTQYFGPGTRLTVL.

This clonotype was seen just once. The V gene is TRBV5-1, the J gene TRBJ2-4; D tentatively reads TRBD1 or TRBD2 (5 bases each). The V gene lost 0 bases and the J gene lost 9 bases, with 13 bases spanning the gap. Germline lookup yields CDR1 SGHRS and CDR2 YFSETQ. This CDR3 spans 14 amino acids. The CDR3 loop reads CASSLVGEGSIQYF. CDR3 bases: TGCGCCAGCAGCTTGGTAGGGGAAGGGAGCATTCAGTACTTC.

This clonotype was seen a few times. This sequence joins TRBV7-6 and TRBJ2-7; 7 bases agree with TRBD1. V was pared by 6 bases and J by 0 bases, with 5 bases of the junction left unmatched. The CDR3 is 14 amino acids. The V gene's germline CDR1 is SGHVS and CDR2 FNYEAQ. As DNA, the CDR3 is TGTGCCAGCAGTAACAGGGGTAACTCCTACGAGCAGTACTTC. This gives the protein CASSNRGNSYEQYF.

This CDR3 reads CASRGLRREGYYEQYF. The CDR3 DNA sequence: TGTGCCAGCAGGGGGTTAAGGCGCGAGGGCTACTACGAGCAGTACTTC. The chain is built from TRBV12-3 or TRBV12-4 and TRBJ2-4; possibly TRBD2 for D (5 bases). The end of the DNA is better explained by TRBJ2-7, so the J call may be wrong. The CDR3 is 16 amino acids.

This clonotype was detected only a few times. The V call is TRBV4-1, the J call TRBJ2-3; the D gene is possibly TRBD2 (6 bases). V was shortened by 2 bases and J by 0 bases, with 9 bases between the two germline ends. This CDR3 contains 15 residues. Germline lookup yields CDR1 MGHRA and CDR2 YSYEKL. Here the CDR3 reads CASSQIAVSTDTQYF. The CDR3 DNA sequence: TGCGCCAGCAGCCAAATAGCGGTTAGCACAGATACGCAGTATTTT.

In DNA form, the CDR3 reads TGTGCCAGCAGCTTAATAGCGGGAGAAGGTGGTGAGCAGTTCTTC. Its translation: CASSLIAGEGGEQFF. The V gene is TRBV7-6, the J gene TRBJ2-1, with 9 nucleotides matching TRBD2. CDR3 length: 15 amino acids. The germline V gene encodes CDR1 SGHVS and CDR2 FNYEAQ. J was trimmed by 9 bases and V by 2 bases; bases with no gene match: 8.

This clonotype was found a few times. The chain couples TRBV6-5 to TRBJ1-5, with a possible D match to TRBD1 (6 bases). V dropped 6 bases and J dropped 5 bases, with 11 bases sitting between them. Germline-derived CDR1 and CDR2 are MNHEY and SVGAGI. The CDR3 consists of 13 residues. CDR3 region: CASSSTGYQPQHF. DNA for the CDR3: TGTGCCAGCAGCTCCACAGGGTATCAGCCCCAGCATTTT.

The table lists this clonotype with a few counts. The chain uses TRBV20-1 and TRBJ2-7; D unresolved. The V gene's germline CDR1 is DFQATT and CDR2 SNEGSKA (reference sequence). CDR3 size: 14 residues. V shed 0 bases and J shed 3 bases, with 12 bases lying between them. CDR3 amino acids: CSARDSDRVYEQYF. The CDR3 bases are TGCAGTGCTAGAGATTCAGACCGCGTCTACGAGCAGTACTTC.

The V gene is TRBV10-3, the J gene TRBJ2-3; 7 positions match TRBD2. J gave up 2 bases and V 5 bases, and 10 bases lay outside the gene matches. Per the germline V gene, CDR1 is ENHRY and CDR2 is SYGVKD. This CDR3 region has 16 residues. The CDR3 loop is CAISSRGGSPTDTQYF. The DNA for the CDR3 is TGTGCCATCAGTTCCCGGGGCGGGAGCCCCACAGATACGCAGTATTTT.

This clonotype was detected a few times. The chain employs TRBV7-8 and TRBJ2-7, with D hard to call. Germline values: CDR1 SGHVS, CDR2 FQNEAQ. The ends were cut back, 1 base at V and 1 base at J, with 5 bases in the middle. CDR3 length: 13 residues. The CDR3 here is CASSLDESYEQYF. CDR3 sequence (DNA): TGTGCCAGCAGCTTAGACGAGTCCTACGAGCAGTACTTC.

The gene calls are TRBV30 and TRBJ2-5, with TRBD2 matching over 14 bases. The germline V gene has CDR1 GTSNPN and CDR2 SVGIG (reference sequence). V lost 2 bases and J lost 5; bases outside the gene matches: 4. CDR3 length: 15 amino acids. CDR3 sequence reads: CAWSPGLAGVETQYF. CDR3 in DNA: TGTGCCTGGAGTCCGGGACTAGCGGGAGTGGAGACCCAGTACTTC.

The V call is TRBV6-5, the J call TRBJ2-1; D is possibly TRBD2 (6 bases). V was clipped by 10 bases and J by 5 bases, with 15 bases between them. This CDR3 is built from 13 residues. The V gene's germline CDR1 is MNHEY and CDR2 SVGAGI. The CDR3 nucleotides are TGTGCCACTCGGGCGGGGACCAACAATGAGCAGTTCTTC. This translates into CATRAGTNNEQFF.

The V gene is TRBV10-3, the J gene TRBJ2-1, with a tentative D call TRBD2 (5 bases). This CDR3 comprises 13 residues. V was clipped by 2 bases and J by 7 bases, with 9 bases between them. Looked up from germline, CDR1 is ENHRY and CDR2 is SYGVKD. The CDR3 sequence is CAISEPPGNEQFF. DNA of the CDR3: TGTGCCATCAGTGAGCCCCCGGGGAATGAGCAGTTCTTC.

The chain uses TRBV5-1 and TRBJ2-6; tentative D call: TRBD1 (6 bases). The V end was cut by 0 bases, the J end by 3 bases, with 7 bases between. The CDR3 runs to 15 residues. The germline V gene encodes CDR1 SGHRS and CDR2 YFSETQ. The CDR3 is CASSLDRVGANVLTF. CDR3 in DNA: TGCGCCAGCAGCTTGGACAGGGTTGGGGCCAACGTCCTGACTTTC.

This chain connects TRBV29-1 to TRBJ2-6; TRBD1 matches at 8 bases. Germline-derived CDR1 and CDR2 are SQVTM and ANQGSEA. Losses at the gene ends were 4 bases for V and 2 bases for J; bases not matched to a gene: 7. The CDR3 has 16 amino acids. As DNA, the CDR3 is TGCAGCGTTGCAGGGGGCGTGAAGGCTGGGGCCAACGTCCTGACTTTC. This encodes CSVAGGVKAGANVLTF.

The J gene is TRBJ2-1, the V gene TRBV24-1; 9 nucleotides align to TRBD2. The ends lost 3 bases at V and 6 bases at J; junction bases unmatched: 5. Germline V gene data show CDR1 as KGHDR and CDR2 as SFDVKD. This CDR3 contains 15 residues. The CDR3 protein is CATSDRSGGSNEQFF. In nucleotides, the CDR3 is TGTGCCACCAGTGATCGTAGCGGGGGATCCAATGAGCAGTTCTTC.

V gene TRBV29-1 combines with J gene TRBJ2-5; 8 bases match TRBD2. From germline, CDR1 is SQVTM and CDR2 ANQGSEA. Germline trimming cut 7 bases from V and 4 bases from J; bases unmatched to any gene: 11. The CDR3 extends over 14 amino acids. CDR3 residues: CSAPPGTSSETQYF. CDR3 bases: TGCAGCGCGCCACCCGGGACTAGTTCAGAGACCCAGTACTTC.

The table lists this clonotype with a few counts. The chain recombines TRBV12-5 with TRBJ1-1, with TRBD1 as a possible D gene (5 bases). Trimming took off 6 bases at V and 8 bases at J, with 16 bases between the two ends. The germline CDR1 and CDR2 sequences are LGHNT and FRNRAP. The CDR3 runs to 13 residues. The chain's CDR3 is CASGASGTVEAFF. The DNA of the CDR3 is TGTGCTAGTGGAGCCAGTGGGACGGTGGAAGCTTTCTTT.

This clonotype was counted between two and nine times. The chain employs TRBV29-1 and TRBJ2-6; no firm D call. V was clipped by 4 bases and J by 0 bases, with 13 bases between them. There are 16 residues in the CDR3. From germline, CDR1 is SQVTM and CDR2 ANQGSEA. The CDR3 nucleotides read TGCAGCGTTGTTCTGGGGAAGTTCTCTGGGGCCAACGTCCTGACTTTC. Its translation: CSVVLGKFSGANVLTF. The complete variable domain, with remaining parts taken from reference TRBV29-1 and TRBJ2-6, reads SAVISQKPSRDICQRGTSLTIQCQVDSQVTMMFWYRQQPGQSLTLIATANQGSEATYESGFVIDKFPISRPNLTFSTLTVSNMSPEDSSIYLCSVVLGKFSGANVLTFGAGSRLTVL.

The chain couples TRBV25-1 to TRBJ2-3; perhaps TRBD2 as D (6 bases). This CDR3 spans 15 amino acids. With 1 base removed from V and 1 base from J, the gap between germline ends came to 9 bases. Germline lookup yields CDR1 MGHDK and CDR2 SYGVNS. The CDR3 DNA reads TGTGCCAGCAGTGAATGGGGAGGTGGCACAGATACGCAGTATTTT. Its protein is CASSEWGGGTDTQYF.

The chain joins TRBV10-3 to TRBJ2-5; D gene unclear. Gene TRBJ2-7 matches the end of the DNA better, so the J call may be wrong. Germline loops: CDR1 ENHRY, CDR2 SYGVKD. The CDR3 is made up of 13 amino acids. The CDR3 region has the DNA TGTGCCATCAGTGAGTCGAACGACTACGAGCAGTACTTC. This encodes CAISESNDYEQYF.

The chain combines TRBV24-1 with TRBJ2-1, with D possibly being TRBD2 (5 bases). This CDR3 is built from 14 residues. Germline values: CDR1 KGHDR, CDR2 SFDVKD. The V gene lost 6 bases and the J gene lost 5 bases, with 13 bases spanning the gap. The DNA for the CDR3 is TGTGCCACCAGTCTATCCGGGAAGGACAATGAGCAGTTCTTC. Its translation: CATSLSGKDNEQFF.

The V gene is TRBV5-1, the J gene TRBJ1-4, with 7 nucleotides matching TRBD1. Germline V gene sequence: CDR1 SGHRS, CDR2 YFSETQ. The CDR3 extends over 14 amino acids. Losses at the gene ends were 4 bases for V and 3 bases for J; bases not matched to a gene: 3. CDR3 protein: CASSPGTANEKLFF. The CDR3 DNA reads TGCGCCAGCAGCCCAGGGACAGCTAATGAAAAACTGTTTTTT.